The present TCR beta chain was sequenced within a study of blood T cell repertoires in COVID-19. For the study at large: T cells, B-cell-depleted T cells, or PBMCs supplied cDNA or gDNA.

This clone came up a few times. Produced via immunoSEQ multiplex PCR; TCRdb's table is partial and in-frame only. The profile shows 60,000 to 75,000 clones, about 83% of them singletons. From germline, CDR1 is MDHEN and CDR2 SYDVKM. This CDR3 spans 12 amino acids. Deletions cut 5 bases from V and 11 bases from J, with 13 bases between. This rearrangement joins TRBV28 to TRBJ1-5, with a possible D match to TRBD1 (5 bases). Sequencing used peripheral blood. The source of this sequence is a human donor in a cohort sampled during active COVID-19. CDR3 in amino acids: CASSLKGEAQHF. The CDR3 nucleotides are TGTGCCAGCAGTCTAAAAGGGGAGGCCCAGCATTTT. The whole variable domain, filled in from reference TRBV28 and TRBJ1-5, reads DVKVTQSSRYLVKRTGEKVFLECVQDMDHENMFWYRQDPGLGLRLIYFSYDVKMKEKGDIPEGYSVSREKKERFSLILESASTNQTSMYLCASSLKGEAQHFGDGTRLSIL.